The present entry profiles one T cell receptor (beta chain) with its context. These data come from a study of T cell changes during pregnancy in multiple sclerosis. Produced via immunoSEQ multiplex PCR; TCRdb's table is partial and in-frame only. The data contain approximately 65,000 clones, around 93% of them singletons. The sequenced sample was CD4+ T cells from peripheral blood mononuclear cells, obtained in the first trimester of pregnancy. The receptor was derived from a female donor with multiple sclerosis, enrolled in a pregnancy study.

The CDR3 loop is CASSSSQISYNEQFF. CDR3 bases: TGTGCCAGCAGTTCCTCACAGATCTCCTACAATGAGCAGTTCTTC. The chain couples TRBV27 to TRBJ2-1, with D uncertain. CDR3 size: 15 residues. Trimming stripped 4 bases from V and 0 bases from J, with 10 bases between. The V gene's germline CDR1 is MNHEY and CDR2 SMNVEV (reference sequence).